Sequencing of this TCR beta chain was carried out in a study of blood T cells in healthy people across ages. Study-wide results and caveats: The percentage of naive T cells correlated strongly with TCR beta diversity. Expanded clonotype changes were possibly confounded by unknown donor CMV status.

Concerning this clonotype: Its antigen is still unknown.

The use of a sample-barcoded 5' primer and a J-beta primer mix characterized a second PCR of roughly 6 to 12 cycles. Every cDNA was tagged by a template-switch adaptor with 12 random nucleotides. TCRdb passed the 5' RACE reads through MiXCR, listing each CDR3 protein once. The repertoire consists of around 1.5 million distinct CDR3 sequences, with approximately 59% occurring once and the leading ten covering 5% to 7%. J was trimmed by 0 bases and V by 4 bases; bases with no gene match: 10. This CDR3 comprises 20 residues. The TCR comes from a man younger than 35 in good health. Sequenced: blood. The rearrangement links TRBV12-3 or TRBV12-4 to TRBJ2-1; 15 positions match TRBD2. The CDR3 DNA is TGTGCCAGCAGTTCCCGAACGGGACTAGCGGGAGGATCCTCCTACAATGAGCAGTTCTTC. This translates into CASSSRTGLAGGSSYNEQFF.